This T cell receptor (beta chain) is from a study of OX40 agonist ivuxolimab in advanced cancers. Notes on the study in general: The study found among the lowest clonal expansion in partial responders at 0.1-3.0 mg/kg.

Germline CDR1 and CDR2: MGHRA and YSYEKL. The CDR3 is 13 amino acids. V lost 1 base and J 4 bases, leaving 4 bases between the germline ends. The data were produced by immunoSEQ multiplex PCR, yet TCRdb's version contains in-frame clones alone and is incomplete. This table holds about 150,000 clones, roughly 94% found once. This clone showed up just once. As yet, its antigen is unknown. J is TRBJ1-4 and V is TRBV4-1; D ambiguous. Specimen: CD4+ or CD8+ T cells sorted from blood, collected in a trial of the OX40 agonist ivuxolimab. The TCR sequence derives from an adult with an advanced solid tumor such as melanoma, head and neck, liver or kidney cancer. The DNA for the CDR3 is TGCGCCAGCAGCCAAGTGGTTAATGAAAAACTGTTTTTT. Its protein product is CASSQVVNEKLFF.